Presented here are 27 T cell receptor beta chains from one specimen sequenced in a study of blood T cell repertoires in COVID-19. Some clones are missing from TCRdb's copy, which holds only in-frame ones; the method was immunoSEQ multiplex PCR. The table records some 190,000 clones, roughly 84% of them present only once. The material sequenced was peripheral blood. Source of these receptors: a person aged 65-85 years with COVID-19, enrolled during active disease.

The genes are TRBV9 and TRBJ1-3; D is undetermined. From germline, CDR1 is SGDLS and CDR2 YYNGEE. The CDR3 has 15 amino acids. V was clipped by 0 bases and J by 4 bases, with 11 bases between them. CDR3 DNA sequence: TGTGCCAGCAGCGTAGGAGAAACCCTGGGAAACACCATATATTTT. Its protein product is CASSVGETLGNTIYF.

The chain links TRBV28 to TRBJ1-1; D possibly corresponds to TRBD1 (5 bases). The germline V and J ends were trimmed by 5 bases and 1 base, with 14 bases remaining between them. The CDR3 is made up of 15 amino acids. The germline gives CDR1 MDHEN, CDR2 SYDVKM. CDR3 amino acids: CASSPGGSGNTEAFF. CDR3 in DNA: TGTGCCAGCAGTCCCGGGGGGTCGGGGAACACTGAAGCTTTCTTT.

This clone has just one count. This chain links TRBV2 with TRBJ2-1; D may be TRBD2 (6 bases). Germline V gene sequence: CDR1 SNHLY, CDR2 FYNNEI. Trimming stripped 8 bases from V and 7 bases from J, with 18 bases between. CDR3 length equals 14 residues. CDR3 protein: CASLRVAANNEQFF. For the CDR3, the DNA is TGTGCCAGCCTAAGGGTAGCGGCAAATAATGAGCAGTTCTTC.

There are a few counts of this clone. The gene calls are TRBV28 and TRBJ2-7; D gene ambiguous. The CDR3 consists of 17 residues. V gave up 8 bases and J gave up 0 bases, with 23 bases separating them. Germline CDR1 MDHEN, CDR2 SYDVKM. CDR3 sequence: CASQPQSWARASYEQYF. The CDR3 DNA follows: TGTGCCAGCCAGCCTCAGTCCTGGGCGCGCGCCTCCTACGAGCAGTACTTC.

The V and J genes are TRBV7-2 and TRBJ1-1, with TRBD1 as a possible D gene (5 bases). Per germline, CDR1 SGHTA and CDR2 FQGNSA. The CDR3 spans 12 residues. V was trimmed by 4 bases and J by 11 bases, leaving 14 bases between them. This CDR3 reads CASSSSWGGAFF. In DNA form, the CDR3 reads TGTGCCAGCAGCTCGAGCTGGGGGGGGGCTTTCTTT.

The chain uses TRBV5-5 and TRBJ2-1; TRBD2 matches at 7 bases. V shed 4 bases, J shed 0 bases, and the junction held 1 base outside the gene matches. This CDR3 contains 14 residues. Germline V CDR1 and CDR2: SGHKS, YYEKEE (reference sequence). The CDR3 DNA is TGTGCCAGCAGCCGGGGGGACTCCTACAATGAGCAGTTCTTC. This sequence encodes CASSRGDSYNEQFF.

The chain uses TRBV29-1 and TRBJ1-2; perhaps TRBD1 as D (5 bases). The V gene lost 4 bases and the J gene lost 7 bases, with 13 bases spanning the gap. The CDR3 loop spans 12 amino acids. Germline assignment: CDR1 SQVTM and CDR2 ANQGSEA. CDR3: CSVGRDSLGYTF. DNA for the CDR3: TGCAGCGTTGGGAGGGACTCCCTTGGCTACACCTTC.

This clone was observed a single time. This chain connects TRBV18 to TRBJ2-7; D is undetermined. From germline, CDR1 is KGHSH and CDR2 LQKENI. This CDR3 has 14 residues. V lost 6 bases to trimming and J lost 1 base, with 13 bases between them. CDR3 nucleotides: TGTGCCAGCTCCCCGGAGTGGCGATCCTACGAGCAGTACTTC. Translated: CASSPEWRSYEQYF.

The chain carries TRBV6-2 or TRBV6-3 and TRBJ1-3; tentative D call: TRBD1 (6 bases). The CDR3 extends over 15 amino acids. V shed 5 bases and J shed 4 bases, with 15 bases lying between them. The germline V gene encodes CDR1 MNHEY and CDR2 SVGEGT. CDR3 in amino acids: CASSRRTAPGNTIYF. Here the CDR3 DNA reads TGTGCCAGCAGTAGAAGGACAGCGCCAGGAAACACCATATATTTT.

This rearrangement joins TRBV20-1 to TRBJ2-3, with no clear D. The CDR3 covers 11 residues. CDR1 and CDR2 (germline): DFQATT, SNEGSKA (reference sequence). Trimming took 6 bases from V and 3 from J, leaving 7 bases between them. The CDR3 loop is CSAPRTDTQYF. DNA of the CDR3: TGCAGTGCCCCCAGGACAGATACGCAGTATTTT.

This clone was recorded only once. The chain is built from TRBV7-2 and TRBJ2-5; the match to TRBD2 covers 12 bases. Germline CDR1 reads SGHTA; CDR2 reads FQGNSA. Losses at the gene ends were 0 bases for V and 6 bases for J; bases not matched to a gene: 11. The CDR3 covers 18 residues. The CDR3 protein is CASSLATSGGANVKTQYF. The CDR3 DNA reads TGTGCCAGCAGCTTAGCGACTAGCGGGGGAGCAAATGTGAAGACCCAGTACTTC.

The chain uses TRBV28 and TRBJ2-1, with 7 nucleotides matching TRBD1. The CDR3 is 14 residues long. The V gene's germline CDR1 is MDHEN and CDR2 SYDVKM. V gave up 5 bases and J gave up 6 bases; unmatched junction bases: 7. CDR3 sequence: CASSVRDSFNEQFF. For the CDR3, the DNA is TGTGCCAGCAGTGTCCGGGACAGTTTCAATGAGCAGTTCTTC.

The chain couples TRBV29-1 to TRBJ1-3; 7 bases align to TRBD1. CDR1 SQVTM and CDR2 ANQGSEA come from the germline V gene. Losses at the gene ends were 8 bases for V and 7 bases for J; bases not matched to a gene: 8. The CDR3 has 12 amino acids. CDR3 region: CSSQGEGNTIYF. In DNA form, the CDR3 reads TGCAGCTCCCAGGGGGAAGGGAACACCATATATTTT.

The gene calls are TRBV7-2 and TRBJ2-3, with TRBD2 identical over 8 bases. The germline V gene encodes CDR1 SGHTA and CDR2 FQGNSA. Germline trimming cut 5 bases from V and 2 bases from J; bases unmatched to any gene: 6. The CDR3 consists of 15 residues. DNA of the CDR3: TGTGCCAGCAGCCCTGGGACTAGTTTCACAGATACGCAGTATTTT. Amino acid sequence: CASSPGTSFTDTQYF.

This clone turned up a few times. The chain employs TRBV6-4 and TRBJ1-1; weak D call: TRBD1 (6 bases). CDR3 length: 13 residues. The germline V gene encodes CDR1 MRHNA and CDR2 SNTAGT. Trimming removed 4 bases from V and 11 bases from J, with 17 bases in between. CDR3 in DNA: TGTGCCAGCAGTGCGGAACAACAGGGTGCGGCTTTCTTT. Encoded protein: CASSAEQQGAAFF.

This sequence joins TRBV29-1 and TRBJ2-1, with a tentative D call TRBD2 (8 bases). Germline CDR1 reads SQVTM; CDR2 reads ANQGSEA. This CDR3 region has 12 residues. Deletions cut 7 bases from V and 15 bases from J, with 22 bases between. The CDR3, as DNA: TGCAGCGCCGGGGGGGGACAGTCGGTGCCGTTCTTC. It translates to CSAGGGQSVPFF.

This chain links TRBV28 with TRBJ1-3, with a weak D call TRBD1 (5 bases). V gave up 8 bases and J gave up 1 base, with 12 bases separating them. Germline assignment: CDR1 MDHEN and CDR2 SYDVKM. The CDR3 extends over 14 amino acids. Here the CDR3 DNA reads TGTGCCAGCTTAGACAGCGTATCTGGAAACACCATATATTTT. The encoded protein is CASLDSVSGNTIYF.

CDR3 DNA: TGTGCCAGCAGCTTGAACCCCGGGGCCTACGAGCAGTACTTC. It is translated as CASSLNPGAYEQYF. The chain recombines TRBV5-6 with TRBJ2-7, with D maybe TRBD2 (5 bases). The CDR3 contains 14 residues. Trimming took 1 base from V and 2 from J, leaving 10 bases between them. Germline CDR1 SGHDT, CDR2 YYEEEE. The full variable domain, in which reference TRBV5-6 and TRBJ2-7 provide the parts outside the CDR3, is DAGVTQSPTHLIKTRGQQVTLRCSPKSGHDTVSWYQQALGQGPQFIFQYYEEEERQRGNFPDRFSGHQFPNYSSELNVNALLLGDSALYLCASSLNPGAYEQYFGPGTRLTVT.

The chain couples TRBV4-3 to TRBJ2-2, with D possibly TRBD2 on 6 matching bases. The CDR3 is 17 amino acids. Per the germline V gene, CDR1 is LGHNA and CDR2 is YSLEER. Trimming cost V 4 bases and J 5 bases, with 20 bases left between them. This chain's CDR3 is CASSLSGRKGGTGELFF. Written as DNA, the CDR3 is TGCGCCAGCAGCCTCAGTGGCAGGAAGGGAGGAACCGGGGAGCTGTTTTTT.

V is TRBV24-1 and J is TRBJ1-5, with 9 bases identical to TRBD1. After removal of 4 bases from V and 6 bases from J, the junction contained 9 bases not matched to a gene. Per the germline V gene, CDR1 is KGHDR and CDR2 is SFDVKD. This CDR3 is 16 amino acids long. CDR3 sequence (DNA): TGTGCCACCAGTGACCCACCGGGACAGGGTCCTCAGCCCCAGCATTTT. Translation: CATSDPPGQGPQPQHF.

This clone was detected only a few times. The rearrangement joins TRBV7-2 to TRBJ1-2; 7 bases match TRBD1. J lost 2 bases, V lost 7 bases, and 10 bases had no gene match. This CDR3 has 15 residues. Germline V CDR1 and CDR2: SGHTA, FQGNSA. CDR3 loop: CASTEGAGGNYGYTF. The CDR3 DNA is TGTGCCAGCACCGAGGGGGCAGGAGGAAACTATGGCTACACCTTC.

The chain joins TRBV7-2 to TRBJ1-4; tentatively, D is TRBD1 (6 bases). This CDR3 is 16 amino acids long. Trimming removed 4 bases at V and 7 bases at J, with 19 bases between. Germline V gene data show CDR1 as SGHTA and CDR2 as FQGNSA. The CDR3 is CASSSRGPGGSEKLFF. CDR3 coding DNA: TGTGCCAGCAGCTCCCGGGGTCCTGGGGGCTCTGAAAAACTGTTTTTT. The full variable domain, its missing parts supplied by reference TRBV7-2 and TRBJ1-4, is GAGVSQSPSNKVTEKGKDVELRCDPISGHTALYWYRQSLGQGLEFLIYFQGNSAPDKSGLPSDRFSAERTGGSVSTLTIQRTQQEDSAVYLCASSSRGPGGSEKLFFGSGTQLSVL.

This chain uses TRBV18 with TRBJ2-5; D is ambiguous. V lost 3 bases and J 1 base, leaving 6 bases between the germline ends. This CDR3 comprises 13 residues. The germline CDR1 and CDR2 sequences are KGHSH and LQKENI. CDR3 region: CASSPGIQETQYF. Here the CDR3 DNA reads TGTGCCAGCTCACCGGGCATCCAAGAGACCCAGTACTTC.

CDR3 in DNA: TGTGCCAGCAGCCAGGACATGACTAGCGGGACCTACAATGAGCAGTTCTTC. Protein sequence: CASSQDMTSGTYNEQFF. V is TRBV4-2 and J is TRBJ2-1; 11 nucleotides match TRBD2. Trimming removed 3 bases from V and 2 bases from J; junction bases left unmatched: 6. CDR1 is LGHNA and CDR2 is YNFKEQ in the germline V gene. The CDR3 extends over 17 amino acids.

V gene TRBV6-5 combines with J gene TRBJ1-5; 7 positions match TRBD1. Trimming removed 7 bases from V and 4 bases from J; junction bases left unmatched: 10. This CDR3 is 15 amino acids long. Germline values: CDR1 MNHEY, CDR2 SVGAGI. In nucleotides, the CDR3 is TGTGCCAGCAAGGGGCAGGGGGTCAGTAATCAGCCCCAGCATTTT. Protein product: CASKGQGVSNQPQHF.

The chain combines TRBV21-1 with TRBJ2-1; TRBD2, the D gene given by the table, was not confirmed from the DNA. TRBV21-1 is a known pseudogene. The CDR3 has 17 amino acids. The CDR3 sequence: CASSPPREESSYNEQFF. The DNA for the CDR3 is TGTGCCAGCAGCCCGCCCCGGGAGGAGAGCTCCTACAATGAGCAGTTCTTC.

The chain recombines TRBV7-2 with TRBJ1-2; 11 nucleotides line up with TRBD1. The CDR3 loop spans 14 amino acids. Germline CDR1 reads SGHTA; CDR2 reads FQGNSA. J was trimmed by 6 bases and V by 6 bases; bases with no gene match: 6. CDR3 amino acids: CASSPGQGGNGYTF. The CDR3 DNA reads as TGTGCCAGCAGTCCGGGACAGGGGGGAAATGGCTACACCTTC.